These 8 T cell receptor beta chains share one sample of origin, sequenced in a study of T cell responses to AZD1222 COVID-19 vaccine. Method: immunoSEQ multiplex PCR; TCRdb's copy keeps in-frame clones and lacks some. The table shows about 70,000 clones, with roughly 84% occurring only once. Source: peripheral blood, taken on day 0 of AZD1222 vaccination. Receptors originate from an adult in good health.

This chain links TRBV28 with TRBJ1-3; 7 bases align to TRBD1. The V and J ends lost 10 bases and 2 bases, in that order; junction bases with no gene match: 11. The CDR3 is made up of 15 amino acids. The germline V gene encodes CDR1 MDHEN and CDR2 SYDVKM. In nucleotides, the CDR3 is TGTGCCACCTACAGGGGTGGGGGTGCTGGAAACACCATATATTTT. Amino acids: CATYRGGGAGNTIYF.

About this clone: One end of the junction fails to match germline, which may point to a read error. The chain has TRBV2 and TRBJ2-7, with 9 bases matching TRBD1. Germline V gene sequence: CDR1 SNHLY, CDR2 FYNNEI. The CDR3 runs 12 residues. In DNA form, the CDR3 reads TGTGCCAGCAGCCCTACACGGGACAGGGTTTTTTTC. Protein product: CASSPTRDRVFF.

The V and J genes are TRBV7-3 and TRBJ1-1; a possible D gene is TRBD1 (5 bases). V was trimmed by 5 bases and J by 0 bases, leaving 13 bases between them. CDR3 length: 15 residues. In germline, CDR1 is SGHTA, CDR2 FQGTGA. CDR3 DNA: TGTGCCAGCAGCCAATCCGGGACGGTGAACACTGAAGCTTTCTTT. Its protein product is CASSQSGTVNTEAFF.

This clone came up a few times. This chain joins TRBV18 and TRBJ1-2; no reliable D call. V gave up 3 bases and J gave up 3 bases, with 8 bases separating them. The CDR3 length is 13 residues. The germline V gene has CDR1 KGHSH and CDR2 LQKENI. The CDR3 sequence is CASSPEADYGYTF. CDR3 DNA sequence: TGTGCCAGCTCACCCGAGGCGGACTATGGCTACACCTTC.

The chain recombines TRBV4-2 with TRBJ1-4; D perhaps matches TRBD1 (6 bases). V was shortened by 4 bases and J by 8 bases, with 20 bases between the two germline ends. The CDR3 totals 16 residues. CDR1 is LGHNA, CDR2 YNFKEQ, per germline. CDR3 protein: CASSPELGRGKEKLFF. Here the CDR3 DNA reads TGTGCCAGCAGCCCCGAACTGGGCAGGGGAAAGGAAAAACTGTTTTTT.

The chain links TRBV27 to TRBJ2-2; TRBD1 matches at 10 bases. Germline CDR1 and CDR2: MNHEY and SMNVEV (reference sequence). The CDR3 runs to 16 residues. J gave up 3 bases and V 5 bases, and 6 bases lay outside the gene matches. CDR3 DNA: TGTGCCAGCAGTAGGGCTGGGACAGGGGACACCGGGGAGCTGTTTTTT. Its translation: CASSRAGTGDTGELFF.

In DNA form, the CDR3 reads TGTGCCACAACCTCTTTCGTCGCCGCCGGGGGGGCGGAGCTGTTTTTT. This codes for CATTSFVAAGGAELFF. This chain joins TRBV28 and TRBJ2-2; 8 bases map to TRBD2. Trimming removed 10 bases from V and 10 bases from J; junction bases left unmatched: 20. Looked up from germline, CDR1 is MDHEN and CDR2 is SYDVKM. The length of the CDR3 is 16 residues. Looking up the rest from reference TRBV28 and TRBJ2-2 gives the full variable domain: DVKVTQSSRYLVKRTGEKVFLECVQDMDHENMFWYRQDPGLGLRLIYFSYDVKMKEKGDIPEGYSVSREKKERFSLILESASTNQTSMYLCATTSFVAAGGAELFFGEGSRLTVL.

This clone was found a few times. This sequence joins TRBV12-3 or TRBV12-4 and TRBJ2-7; D might be TRBD2 (6 bases). The CDR3 totals 13 residues. Trimming removed 3 bases at V and 2 bases at J, with 8 bases between. CDR3 in amino acids: CASSFRETYEQYF. The CDR3 bases are TGTGCCAGCAGTTTCCGGGAGACCTACGAGCAGTACTTC.